The entry that follows covers one T cell receptor (beta chain) sequence. TCRdb re-analysed the 5' RACE reads in MiXCR, keeping a single row per CDR3 protein. In the table there are some 60,000 distinct CDR3 sequences, less than 10% of which are singletons. The data were taken from a study of early T cells in non-severe SARS-CoV-2 infection. V dropped 8 bases and J dropped 2; count of bases not matched to a gene: 4. The CDR3 loop spans 13 amino acids. CDR1 SNHLY and CDR2 FYNNEI come from the germline V gene. This receptor was obtained from an adult who was a healthcare worker with PCR-confirmed SARS-CoV-2 infection or an uninfected control (not recorded which). The chain links TRBV2 to TRBJ1-1; 8 nucleotides align to TRBD1. Sample: whole blood. The CDR3 loop reads CASGQGLNTEAFF. DNA for the CDR3: TGTGCCAGCGGACAGGGATTAAACACTGAAGCTTTCTTT.